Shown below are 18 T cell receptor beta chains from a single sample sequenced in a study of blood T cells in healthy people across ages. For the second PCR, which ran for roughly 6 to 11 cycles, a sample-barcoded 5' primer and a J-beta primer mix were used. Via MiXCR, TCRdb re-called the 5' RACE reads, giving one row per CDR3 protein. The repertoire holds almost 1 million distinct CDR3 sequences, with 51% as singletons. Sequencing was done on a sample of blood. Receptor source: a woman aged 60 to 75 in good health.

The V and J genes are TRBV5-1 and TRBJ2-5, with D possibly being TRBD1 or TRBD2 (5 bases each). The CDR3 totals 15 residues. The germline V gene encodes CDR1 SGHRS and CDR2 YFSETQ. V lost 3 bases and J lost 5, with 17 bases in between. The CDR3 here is CASSSSGASRETQYF. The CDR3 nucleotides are TGCGCCAGCAGCTCCTCCGGGGCATCCCGTGAGACCCAGTACTTC.

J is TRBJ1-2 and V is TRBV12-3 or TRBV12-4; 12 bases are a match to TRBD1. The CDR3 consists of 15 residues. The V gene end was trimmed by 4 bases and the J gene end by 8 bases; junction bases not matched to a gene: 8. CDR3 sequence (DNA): TGTGCCAGCAGTTCTACGGGACAGGGGGCGCAAGGCTACACCTTC. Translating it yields CASSSTGQGAQGYTF.

CDR3 sequence (DNA): TGCAGTGCTCTTATAACAGGAGATTCACCCCTCCACTTT. Translating it yields CSALITGDSPLHF. The chain combines TRBV20-1 with TRBJ1-6; D might be TRBD1 (5 bases). From germline, CDR1 is DFQATT and CDR2 SNEGSKA (reference sequence). V shed 5 bases and J shed 8 bases, with 13 bases lying between them. This CDR3 is built from 13 residues.

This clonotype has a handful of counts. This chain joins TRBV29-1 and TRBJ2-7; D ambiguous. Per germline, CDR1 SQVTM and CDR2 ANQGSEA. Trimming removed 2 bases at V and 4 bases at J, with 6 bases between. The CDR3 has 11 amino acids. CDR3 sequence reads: CSVEYAYEQYF. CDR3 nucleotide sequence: TGCAGCGTTGAATATGCTTACGAGCAGTACTTC.

Here the CDR3 DNA reads TGTGCCAGCAGTGCGGGGCTAGCGGGAGTCGGAGGCACAGATACGCAGTATTTT. It specifies CASSAGLAGVGGTDTQYF. This chain connects TRBV27 to TRBJ2-3; TRBD2 aligns across 10 bases. Germline V gene data show CDR1 as MNHEY and CDR2 as SMNVEV (reference sequence). V was pared by 5 bases and J by 1 base, with 12 bases of the junction left unmatched. This CDR3 has 18 amino acids.

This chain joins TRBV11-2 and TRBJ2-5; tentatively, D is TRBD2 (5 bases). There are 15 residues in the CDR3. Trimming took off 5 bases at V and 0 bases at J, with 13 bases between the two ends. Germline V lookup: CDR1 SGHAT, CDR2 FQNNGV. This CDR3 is CASSRRVGYQETQYF. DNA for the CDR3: TGTGCCAGCAGCAGGCGGGTTGGGTACCAAGAGACCCAGTACTTC.

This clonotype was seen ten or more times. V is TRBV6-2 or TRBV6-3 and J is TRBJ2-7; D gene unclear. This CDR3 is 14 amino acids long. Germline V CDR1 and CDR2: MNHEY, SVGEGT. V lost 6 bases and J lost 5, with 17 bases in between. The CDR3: CASSQPWTGNEQYF. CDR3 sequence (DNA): TGTGCCAGCAGCCAACCTTGGACGGGTAACGAGCAGTACTTC.

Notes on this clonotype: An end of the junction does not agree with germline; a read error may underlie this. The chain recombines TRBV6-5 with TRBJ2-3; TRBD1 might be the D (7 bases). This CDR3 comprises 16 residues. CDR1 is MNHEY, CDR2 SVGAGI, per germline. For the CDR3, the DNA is TGTGCCAGCAGTTTCAATCCCGTCCGGGGGACAGACACGCAGTATTTT. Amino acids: CASSFNPVRGTDTQYF.

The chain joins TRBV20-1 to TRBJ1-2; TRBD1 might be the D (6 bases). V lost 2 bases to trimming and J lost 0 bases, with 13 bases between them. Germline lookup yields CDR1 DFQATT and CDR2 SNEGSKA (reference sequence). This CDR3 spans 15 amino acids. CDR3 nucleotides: TGCAGTGCTAGAAATACCGACAGGACTAACTATGGCTACACCTTC. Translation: CSARNTDRTNYGYTF.

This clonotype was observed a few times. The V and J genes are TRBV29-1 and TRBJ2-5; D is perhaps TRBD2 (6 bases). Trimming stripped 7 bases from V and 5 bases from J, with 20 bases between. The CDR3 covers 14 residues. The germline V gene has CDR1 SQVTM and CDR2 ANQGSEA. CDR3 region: CSAYGGLGRETQYF. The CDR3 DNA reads TGCAGCGCCTACGGGGGTCTGGGACGGGAGACCCAGTACTTC.

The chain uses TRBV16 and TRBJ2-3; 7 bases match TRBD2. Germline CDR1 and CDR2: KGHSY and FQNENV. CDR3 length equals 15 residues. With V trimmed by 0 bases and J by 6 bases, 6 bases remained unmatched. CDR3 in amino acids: CASSQSRGGYDTQYF. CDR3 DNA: TGTGCCAGCAGCCAATCGCGCGGGGGATATGATACGCAGTATTTT.

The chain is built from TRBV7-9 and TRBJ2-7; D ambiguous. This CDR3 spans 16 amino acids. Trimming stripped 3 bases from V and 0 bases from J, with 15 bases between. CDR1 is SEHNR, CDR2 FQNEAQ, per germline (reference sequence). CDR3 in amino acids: CASSFRMGGSSYEQYF. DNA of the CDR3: TGTGCCAGCAGCTTTCGTATGGGCGGTAGCTCCTACGAGCAGTACTTC.

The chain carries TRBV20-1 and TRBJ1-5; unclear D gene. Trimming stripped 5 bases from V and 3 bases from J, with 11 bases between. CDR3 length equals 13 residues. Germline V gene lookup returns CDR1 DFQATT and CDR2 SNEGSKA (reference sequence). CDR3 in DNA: TGCAGTGCTGTCCAGTATTCCAATCAGCCCCAGCATTTT. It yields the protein CSAVQYSNQPQHF.

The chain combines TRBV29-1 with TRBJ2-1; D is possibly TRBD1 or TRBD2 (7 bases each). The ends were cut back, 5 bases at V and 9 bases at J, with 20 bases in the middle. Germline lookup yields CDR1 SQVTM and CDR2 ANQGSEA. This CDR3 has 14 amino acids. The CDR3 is CSVRAGGRAVEQFF. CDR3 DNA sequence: TGCAGCGTTAGGGCAGGGGGGAGGGCCGTTGAGCAGTTCTTC.

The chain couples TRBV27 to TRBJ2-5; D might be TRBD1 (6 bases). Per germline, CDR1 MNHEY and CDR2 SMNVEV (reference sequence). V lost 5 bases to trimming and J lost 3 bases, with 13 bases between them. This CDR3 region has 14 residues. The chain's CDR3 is CASSPFGTKETQYF. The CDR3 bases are TGTGCCAGCAGTCCATTCGGGACAAAAGAGACCCAGTACTTC.

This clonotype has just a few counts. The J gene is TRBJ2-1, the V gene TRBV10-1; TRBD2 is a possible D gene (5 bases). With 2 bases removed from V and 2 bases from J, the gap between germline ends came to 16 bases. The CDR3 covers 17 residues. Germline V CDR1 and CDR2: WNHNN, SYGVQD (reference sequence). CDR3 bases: TGCGCCAGCAGTGAGGACCGGGTAGGCGGGCCCTACAATGAGCAGTTCTTC. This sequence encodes CASSEDRVGGPYNEQFF.

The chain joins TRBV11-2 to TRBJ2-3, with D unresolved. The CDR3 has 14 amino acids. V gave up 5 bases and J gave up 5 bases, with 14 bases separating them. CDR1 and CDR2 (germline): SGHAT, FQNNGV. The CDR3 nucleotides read TGTGCCAGCAGCCCCCTAAGAAGGCGAGATACGCAGTATTTT. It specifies CASSPLRRRDTQYF.

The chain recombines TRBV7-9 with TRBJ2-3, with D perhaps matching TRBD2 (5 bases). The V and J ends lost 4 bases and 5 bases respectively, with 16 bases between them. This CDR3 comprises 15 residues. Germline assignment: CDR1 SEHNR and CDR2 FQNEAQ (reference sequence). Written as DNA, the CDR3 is TGTGCCAGCAGCTCAACGGGGAAATCGGGAGATACGCAGTATTTT. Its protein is CASSSTGKSGDTQYF.